The 19 T cell receptor beta chains in this list originate from one sample, sequenced in a study of OX40 agonist ivuxolimab in advanced cancers. Sequencing used immunoSEQ multiplex PCR; TCRdb keeps in-frame clones, though not all of them. The sample includes some 100,000 clones, 84% of them seen just once. The material was CD4+ or CD8+ T cells sorted from blood, obtained in a trial of the OX40 agonist ivuxolimab. The receptors come from an adult with an advanced solid tumor such as melanoma, head and neck, liver or kidney cancer.

This chain connects TRBV9 to TRBJ1-6; D not resolved. The V end was cut by 0 bases, the J end by 5 bases, with 6 bases between. Germline values: CDR1 SGDLS, CDR2 YYNGEE. The length of the CDR3 is 14 residues. CDR3 bases: TGTGCCAGCAGCGTAGACGTGAATAATTCACCCCTCCACTTT. It is translated as CASSVDVNNSPLHF.

This chain uses TRBV4-3 with TRBJ2-6; D unclear. V lost 0 bases to trimming and J lost 0 bases, with 3 bases between them. Looked up from germline, CDR1 is LGHNA and CDR2 is YSLEER. The CDR3 spans 15 residues. CDR3 coding DNA: TGCGCCAGCAGCCAAGATCCCTCTGGGGCCAACGTCCTGACTTTC. Its translation: CASSQDPSGANVLTF.

The chain joins TRBV19 to TRBJ1-2; perhaps TRBD1 as D (6 bases). There are 13 residues in the CDR3. CDR1 and CDR2 (germline): LNHDA, SQIVND (reference sequence). V shed 1 base and J shed 8 bases, with 11 bases lying between them. The CDR3 nucleotides are TGTGCCAGTAGTATAGTACAGGGAAGAGGCTACACCTTC. Amino acids: CASSIVQGRGYTF.

J is TRBJ1-1 and V is TRBV6-5; D unresolved. This CDR3 is 15 amino acids long. Germline CDR1 and CDR2: MNHEY and SVGAGI. With 3 bases removed from V and 4 bases from J, the gap between germline ends came to 15 bases. The CDR3 is CASSYRRRGGTEAFF. The DNA of the CDR3 is TGTGCCAGCAGTTATAGGAGGCGGGGTGGCACTGAAGCTTTCTTT.

V usage is TRBV29-1 and J usage is TRBJ1-2; D may be TRBD1 (6 bases). CDR1 SQVTM and CDR2 ANQGSEA come from the germline V gene. The V gene lost 4 bases and the J gene lost 7 bases, with 13 bases spanning the gap. CDR3 length: 12 amino acids. The DNA for the CDR3 is TGCAGCGTTGTGAGCGGGGGGGCTGGCTACACCTTC. As protein: CSVVSGGAGYTF.

The chain couples TRBV28 to TRBJ1-6; 7 bases align to TRBD1. The CDR3 covers 13 residues. The germline V gene encodes CDR1 MDHEN and CDR2 SYDVKM. With V trimmed by 10 bases and J by 6 bases, 6 bases remained unmatched. In DNA form, the CDR3 reads TGTGCCATCGAGGGACAGCGTAATTCACCCCTCCACTTT. As protein: CAIEGQRNSPLHF.

V and J are TRBV27 and TRBJ1-2; no clear D. Trimming took off 3 bases at V and 2 bases at J, with 7 bases between the two ends. CDR1 is MNHEY and CDR2 is SMNVEV in the germline V gene (reference sequence). This CDR3 is 13 amino acids long. This chain's CDR3 is CASSFRGNYGYTF. In nucleotides, the CDR3 is TGTGCCAGCAGTTTCAGAGGCAACTATGGCTACACCTTC.

This chain connects TRBV28 to TRBJ1-5, with D possibly TRBD1 on 6 matching bases. The CDR3 runs 15 residues. The V end was cut by 11 bases, the J end by 3 bases, with 20 bases between. Germline V lookup: CDR1 MDHEN, CDR2 SYDVKM. This CDR3 reads CALARRRQDNQPQHF. In DNA form, the CDR3 reads TGTGCCCTGGCGCGGCGCAGACAGGACAATCAGCCCCAGCATTTT.

The chain is built from TRBV5-6 and TRBJ2-5; 11 bases line up with TRBD2. J gave up 5 bases and V 4 bases, and 7 bases lay outside the gene matches. CDR3 length equals 15 residues. From germline, CDR1 is SGHDT and CDR2 YYEEEE. CDR3 amino acids: CASSRGLAGIETQYF. DNA for the CDR3: TGTGCCAGCAGCCGTGGACTAGCGGGTATCGAGACCCAGTACTTC.

The chain is built from TRBV11-2 and TRBJ2-1, with 8 bases fitting TRBD1. Germline trimming cut 2 bases from V and 4 bases from J; bases unmatched to any gene: 7. Germline V gene sequence: CDR1 SGHAT, CDR2 FQNNGV. This CDR3 spans 16 amino acids. CDR3 in amino acids: CASSLQAGQVYNEQFF. The CDR3 DNA is TGTGCCAGCAGCTTACAGGCGGGACAGGTATACAATGAGCAGTTCTTC.

V and J are TRBV6-5 and TRBJ2-5; tentatively, D is TRBD1 (5 bases). The CDR3 totals 12 residues. V shed 5 bases and J shed 3 bases, with 7 bases lying between them. CDR1 MNHEY and CDR2 SVGAGI come from the germline V gene. CDR3 region: CASSPREETQYF. The CDR3 coding sequence is TGTGCCAGCAGTCCCAGGGAAGAGACCCAGTACTTC.

V and J are TRBV30 and TRBJ2-7, with D uncertain. V lost 2 bases and J 13 bases, leaving 21 bases between the germline ends. There are 13 residues in the CDR3. Per germline, CDR1 GTSNPN and CDR2 SVGIG (reference sequence). Here the CDR3 reads CAWSRSPRTELYF. The CDR3 region has the DNA TGTGCCTGGAGTCGCTCTCCCCGGACCGAGCTCTACTTC.

J is TRBJ1-5 and V is TRBV18; 8 positions agree with TRBD1. The CDR3 contains 15 residues. Germline CDR1 reads KGHSH; CDR2 reads LQKENI. After removal of 4 bases from V and 8 bases from J, the junction contained 10 bases not matched to a gene. CDR3 sequence (DNA): TGTGCCAGCTCACGCGGACAGGGAGAAGTTGAGCCCCAGCATTTT. Protein sequence: CASSRGQGEVEPQHF. The full variable domain, rest sourced from reference TRBV18 and TRBJ1-5, is NAGVMQNPRHLVRRRGQEARLRCSPMKGHSHVYWYRQLPEEGLKFMVYLQKENIIDESGMPKERFSAEFPKEGPSILRIQQVVRGDSAAYFCASSRGQGEVEPQHFGDGTRLSIL.

The chain carries TRBV7-2 and TRBJ1-2; the D is unclear. The germline V gene encodes CDR1 SGHTA and CDR2 FQGNSA. V shed 0 bases and J shed 8 bases, with 16 bases lying between them. This CDR3 has 15 residues. CDR3 DNA sequence: TGTGCCAGCAGCTTAGCGTATGGCCAAAGGAGGGGCTACACCTTC. It translates to CASSLAYGQRRGYTF.

The rearrangement links TRBV7-2 to TRBJ2-3, with 11 bases lining up with TRBD2. The CDR3 totals 17 residues. Unmatched junction bases numbered 15, after V lost 5 bases and J lost 8 bases. CDR1 and CDR2 (germline): SGHTA, FQGNSA. The CDR3 DNA reads TGTGCCAGCAGCCCCGCCCCCTCTAGCGGGGGGCCAGGTACGCAGTATTTT. Amino acids: CASSPAPSSGGPGTQYF.

The chain couples TRBV7-9 to TRBJ2-1; TRBD1 might be the D (6 bases). Germline-derived CDR1 and CDR2 are SEHNR and FQNEAQ (reference sequence). With 8 bases removed from V and 3 bases from J, the gap between germline ends came to 8 bases. This CDR3 contains 12 residues. The CDR3 nucleotides are TGTGCCAGCGTACAGGGCTACAATGAGCAGTTCTTC. This sequence encodes CASVQGYNEQFF.

The chain employs TRBV6-6 and TRBJ1-4; D gene ambiguous. This CDR3 region has 14 residues. V dropped 2 bases and J dropped 7 bases, with 11 bases sitting between them. Germline CDR1 MNHNY, CDR2 SVGAGI (reference sequence). CDR3 bases: TGTGCCAGCAGTTACGGTCGGCAGTCTGAAAAACTGTTTTTT. Translating gives CASSYGRQSEKLFF.

V and J are TRBV9 and TRBJ1-4; 10 nucleotides match TRBD1. The CDR3 has 14 amino acids. The germline V gene encodes CDR1 SGDLS and CDR2 YYNGEE. V dropped 2 bases and J dropped 6; count of bases not matched to a gene: 1. CDR3 residues: CASSVGTGDEKLFF. CDR3 coding DNA: TGTGCCAGCAGCGTTGGGACAGGGGATGAAAAACTGTTTTTT.

The chain joins TRBV28 to TRBJ2-5; D could derive from TRBD1 or TRBD2 (5 bases each). The CDR3 has 15 amino acids. Trimming left V 6 bases short and J 1 base short, with 15 bases between. CDR1 is MDHEN and CDR2 is SYDVKM in the germline V gene. CDR3 amino acids: CASRSGTAVQETQYF. The CDR3 DNA follows: TGTGCCAGCAGGTCCGGGACCGCAGTCCAAGAGACCCAGTACTTC.